This passage covers 32 T cell receptor beta chains from one sample sequenced in a study of blood T cell repertoires in COVID-19. This table comes from immunoSEQ multiplex PCR, and its TCRdb copy is limited to in-frame clones, with some not included. The table includes 300,000 to 350,000 clones, about nine tenths detected once. The sample comprised peripheral blood. The receptor source for this set is a woman between 45 and 60 years old with COVID-19, enrolled during active disease.

J is TRBJ2-1 and V is TRBV7-8, with TRBD2 identical over 15 bases. With 4 bases clipped from V and 0 bases from J, the junction kept 10 bases outside the gene matches. CDR1 is SGHVS, CDR2 FQNEAQ, per germline. This CDR3 region has 20 residues. The CDR3 sequence is CASSSRTSGRAPISYNEQFF. CDR3 coding DNA: TGTGCCAGCAGCTCCAGGACTAGCGGGAGGGCCCCTATCTCCTACAATGAGCAGTTCTTC.

The chain employs TRBV6-6 and TRBJ2-7; 7 positions agree with TRBD2. V dropped 8 bases and J dropped 3; count of bases not matched to a gene: 7. The V gene's germline CDR1 is MNHNY and CDR2 SVGAGI (reference sequence). The CDR3 consists of 13 residues. The CDR3 bases are TGTGCCAGCTTCGAGCGGGAACACTACGAGCAGTACTTC. As protein: CASFEREHYEQYF.

The count of this clone is one. The rearrangement links TRBV30 to TRBJ1-2; TRBD1 is a possible D gene (6 bases). Germline-derived CDR1 and CDR2 are GTSNPN and SVGIG (reference sequence). The CDR3 is made up of 15 amino acids. Trimming shortened V by 3 bases and J by 8 bases, and 22 bases separated the two germline ends. Written as DNA, the CDR3 is TGTGCCTGGAGCCACGAGGGGGGGAGCTATAAGGGCTACACCTTC. Translation: CAWSHEGGSYKGYTF.

J is TRBJ1-4 and V is TRBV30; D is uncertain. Germline V gene data show CDR1 as GTSNPN and CDR2 as SVGIG (reference sequence). V was clipped by 0 bases and J by 3 bases, with 5 bases between them. The CDR3 runs 13 residues. In nucleotides, the CDR3 is TGTGCCTGGAGTGTACTTTCTAATGAAAAACTGTTTTTT. Protein sequence: CAWSVLSNEKLFF. The entire variable domain, with the rest obtained from reference TRBV30 and TRBJ1-4, is as follows: SQTIHQWPATLVQPVGSPLSLECTVEGTSNPNLYWYRQAAGRGLQLLFYSVGIGQISSEVPQNLSASRPQDRQFILSSKKLLLSDSGFYLCAWSVLSNEKLFFGSGTQLSVL.

This clone appeared a few times. The rearrangement uses TRBV27 and TRBJ1-2, with 12 positions matching TRBD1. The V gene end was trimmed by 6 bases and the J gene end by 6 bases; junction bases not matched to a gene: 8. The length of the CDR3 is 15 residues. The germline V gene has CDR1 MNHEY and CDR2 SMNVEV (reference sequence). CDR3 amino acids: CASSPTRDRGHGYTF. The CDR3 nucleotides read TGTGCCAGCAGCCCAACCCGGGACAGGGGGCATGGCTACACCTTC.

The chain links TRBV19 to TRBJ2-2; the D is unclear. The CDR3 extends over 13 amino acids. V was clipped by 8 bases and J by 3 bases, with 10 bases between them. Germline CDR1 reads LNHDA; CDR2 reads SQIVND (reference sequence). The CDR3 DNA follows: TGTGCCAGTCGAGTTCTGGACACCGGGGAGCTGTTTTTT. It codes for CASRVLDTGELFF.

The chain combines TRBV5-4 with TRBJ2-3, with 12 bases aligning to TRBD2. Germline V lookup: CDR1 SGHNT, CDR2 YYREEE (reference sequence). J was trimmed by 2 bases and V by 4 bases; bases with no gene match: 11. The CDR3 runs to 18 residues. For the CDR3, the DNA is TGTGCCAGCAGCCCTCCTAGCGGGAGGGGCCGCGCCACAGATACGCAGTATTTT. It codes for CASSPPSGRGRATDTQYF.

This chain links TRBV7-2 with TRBJ2-7; D gene ambiguous. CDR1 is SGHTA and CDR2 is FQGNSA in the germline V gene. The CDR3 totals 12 residues. Trimming removed 3 bases from V and 0 bases from J, with 3 bases in between. As DNA, the CDR3 is TGTGCCAGCAGCTTTATCTCCTACGAGCAGTACTTC. The encoded protein is CASSFISYEQYF.

In the case of this clone: Sequence at one end of the junction differs from germline and may be a read error. The rearrangement joins TRBV29-1 to TRBJ1-1; D unclear. Per germline, CDR1 SQVTM and CDR2 ANQGSEA. The CDR3 length is 10 residues. CDR3 in DNA: TGCAGCGTTGAAGAGGTAGCCCGGAAGTTT. Protein sequence: CSVEEVARKF.

The chain links TRBV29-1 to TRBJ2-1; D might be TRBD2 (6 bases). The CDR3 contains 14 residues. Trimming shortened V by 2 bases and J by 5 bases, and 13 bases separated the two germline ends. Germline V CDR1 and CDR2: SQVTM, ANQGSEA. The CDR3 bases are TGCAGCGTTGAATACGGGAGAAGGGACAATGAGCAGTTCTTC. It yields the protein CSVEYGRRDNEQFF.

The CDR3 nucleotides read TGTGCCAGCAGCGGGCCGTATGAGCAGTTCTTC. Translating gives CASSGPYEQFF. J is TRBJ2-1 and V is TRBV7-6; D gene ambiguous. The CDR3 contains 11 residues. V was pared by 5 bases and J by 8 bases, with 7 bases between. The germline V gene encodes CDR1 SGHVS and CDR2 FNYEAQ.

The V gene is TRBV30, the J gene TRBJ2-7, with 8 bases aligning to TRBD1. From germline, CDR1 is GTSNPN and CDR2 SVGIG (reference sequence). The CDR3 sequence is 14 residues long. J gave up 2 bases and V 5 bases, and 8 bases lay outside the gene matches. The CDR3: CAWLRQGLPYEQYF. In nucleotides, the CDR3 is TGTGCCTGGTTACGACAGGGGCTCCCCTACGAGCAGTACTTC. The variable domain in full, completed from reference TRBV30 and TRBJ2-7, reads SQTIHQWPATLVQPVGSPLSLECTVEGTSNPNLYWYRQAAGRGLQLLFYSVGIGQISSEVPQNLSASRPQDRQFILSSKKLLLSDSGFYLCAWLRQGLPYEQYFGPGTRLTVT.

The chain combines TRBV6-5 with TRBJ2-2; maybe TRBD1 (6 bases). The CDR3 contains 15 residues. The V end lost 7 bases, the J end lost 3 bases, and 15 bases lay between the germline ends. Looked up from germline, CDR1 is MNHEY and CDR2 is SVGAGI. The CDR3 protein is CASKTGRQDTGELFF. CDR3 DNA sequence: TGTGCCAGCAAAACAGGGCGGCAGGACACCGGGGAGCTGTTTTTT.

CDR3 in amino acids: CASRTTGDSNQPQHF. The CDR3 bases are TGTGCCAGCAGAACGACAGGAGATAGCAATCAGCCCCAGCATTTT. J is TRBJ1-5 and V is TRBV6-5; TRBD1 is a possible D gene (6 bases). V lost 6 bases, J lost 0 bases, and 12 bases lay in between. The CDR3 consists of 15 residues. Germline CDR1 and CDR2: MNHEY and SVGAGI.

V is TRBV6-1 and J is TRBJ2-3; D gene unclear. CDR1 is MNHNS and CDR2 is SASEGT in the germline V gene. V lost 1 base to trimming and J lost 2 bases, with 7 bases between them. This CDR3 is built from 14 residues. The CDR3 nucleotides read TGTGCCAGCAGTGAAGGGCGGTCCACAGATACGCAGTATTTT. Amino acids: CASSEGRSTDTQYF.

J is TRBJ2-1 and V is TRBV11-3; maybe TRBD1 (6 bases). This CDR3 comprises 13 residues. Germline CDR1 and CDR2: SGHNT and YENEEA. The CDR3 region is CASRGARTDEQFF. The DNA of the CDR3 is TGTGCTTCCAGGGGCGCGAGGACCGATGAGCAGTTCTTC.

The V call is TRBV27, the J call TRBJ1-1; 11 bases are shared with TRBD1. The CDR3 contains 15 residues. Per the germline V gene, CDR1 is MNHEY and CDR2 is SMNVEV (reference sequence). V lost 2 bases to trimming and J lost 5 bases; unmatched junction nucleotides: 4. CDR3 in amino acids: CASSLRDRGTTEAFF. CDR3 nucleotide sequence: TGTGCCAGCAGTTTAAGGGACAGGGGGACGACTGAAGCTTTCTTT.

J is TRBJ1-2 and V is TRBV4-1; the D is unclear. The CDR3 loop spans 18 amino acids. The V gene lost 4 bases and the J gene lost 2 bases, with 23 bases spanning the gap. The germline gives CDR1 MGHRA, CDR2 YSYEKL. CDR3 in amino acids: CASSPPAYRGPGNYGYTF. The CDR3 coding sequence is TGCGCCAGCAGCCCCCCGGCGTATCGGGGTCCGGGAAACTATGGCTACACCTTC.

This clone was found a few times. The chain couples TRBV5-6 to TRBJ1-1; D is undetermined. Germline V lookup: CDR1 SGHDT, CDR2 YYEEEE. The V and J ends lost 3 bases and 2 bases respectively, with 11 bases between them. The CDR3 has 14 amino acids. The CDR3 DNA reads as TGTGCCAGCAGCTACCAGTCGGGTAACACTGAAGCTTTCTTT. Its translation is CASSYQSGNTEAFF.

As to this clone: At one of its ends the junction is not consistent with the germline gene, which may arise from a read error. J is TRBJ2-7 and V is TRBV27; the match to TRBD2 covers 7 bases. CDR3 length: 12 amino acids. The V gene's germline CDR1 is MNHEY and CDR2 SMNVEV (reference sequence). CDR3 in amino acids: CASSFRRETLHF. The CDR3 region has the DNA TGTGCCAGCAGTTTTCGGCGGGAGACTCTCCACTTC.

This chain connects TRBV19 to TRBJ2-7; 12 positions agree with TRBD2. The CDR3 contains 14 residues. V shed 7 bases, J shed 6 bases, and the junction held 7 bases outside the gene matches. The germline CDR1 and CDR2 sequences are LNHDA and SQIVND (reference sequence). The CDR3 loop is CASTRLAGVGEQYF. DNA for the CDR3: TGTGCCAGTACCCGACTAGCGGGAGTGGGCGAGCAGTACTTC.

CDR3 protein: CASSLAGSAMADTQYF. The CDR3 DNA sequence: TGTGCCAGCAGCTTAGCCGGGAGTGCTATGGCAGATACGCAGTATTTT. The chain has TRBV7-9 and TRBJ2-3; tentative D call: TRBD2 (6 bases). V shed 0 bases and J shed 4 bases, with 14 bases lying between them. This CDR3 spans 16 amino acids. Per the germline V gene, CDR1 is SEHNR and CDR2 is FQNEAQ (reference sequence).

The chain links TRBV19 to TRBJ2-1; 10 nucleotides line up with TRBD1. The V segment lost 3 bases and the J segment 5 bases; nucleotides outside the gene matches: 10. Germline CDR1 and CDR2: LNHDA and SQIVND (reference sequence). The CDR3 sequence is 17 residues long. DNA for the CDR3: TGTGCCAGTAGTATGGGGAGCTGGACAGGGGGACACAATGAGCAGTTCTTC. Translation gives CASSMGSWTGGHNEQFF.

V and J are TRBV5-1 and TRBJ2-7, with 10 bases identical to TRBD1. Germline values: CDR1 SGHRS, CDR2 YFSETQ. There are 15 residues in the CDR3. J was trimmed by 3 bases and V by 6 bases; bases with no gene match: 9. The CDR3 here is CASNNRDRGFYEQYF. The CDR3 DNA sequence: TGCGCCAGCAACAACCGGGACAGGGGATTCTACGAGCAGTACTTC.

In this sample, this clone turned up a few times. The chain employs TRBV11-3 and TRBJ2-7, with 8 bases identical to TRBD2. Unmatched junction bases numbered 6, after V lost 1 base and J lost 4 bases. The CDR3 length is 15 residues. CDR1 and CDR2 (germline): SGHNT, YENEEA. CDR3 sequence: CASSLVFSGKYEQYF. The CDR3 DNA reads TGTGCCAGCAGCTTAGTTTTTAGCGGGAAATACGAGCAGTACTTC.

V and J are TRBV4-2 and TRBJ2-1; 7 nucleotides line up with TRBD2. Germline V gene lookup returns CDR1 LGHNA and CDR2 YNFKEQ. With V trimmed by 0 bases and J by 10 bases, 9 bases remained unmatched. There are 15 residues in the CDR3. The CDR3 DNA is TGTGCCAGCAGCCAAGACGGGAGCGGGGCTAGGGAGCAGTTCTTC. Translating gives CASSQDGSGAREQFF.

The chain combines TRBV18 with TRBJ1-6; the match to TRBD1 covers 8 bases. The CDR3 extends over 15 amino acids. Germline values: CDR1 KGHSH, CDR2 LQKENI. V gave up 3 bases and J gave up 7 bases; unmatched junction bases: 5. The CDR3 DNA follows: TGTGCCAGCTCACCCGGACAGGGAGAAAATTCACCCCTCCACTTT. Translated: CASSPGQGENSPLHF.

This chain connects TRBV5-6 to TRBJ1-5; D is ambiguous. Germline V CDR1 and CDR2: SGHDT, YYEEEE. Trimming pared 3 bases from V and 0 bases from J, leaving 13 bases between. The CDR3 spans 16 residues. CDR3 residues: CASSSLTLRSNQPQHF. CDR3 DNA sequence: TGTGCCAGCAGCTCCCTGACTTTGCGTAGCAATCAGCCCCAGCATTTT.

The chain uses TRBV5-6 and TRBJ1-2; D uncertain. Looked up from germline, CDR1 is SGHDT and CDR2 is YYEEEE. V gave up 2 bases and J gave up 5 bases, with 13 bases separating them. The CDR3 has 14 residues. The CDR3 region has the DNA TGTGCCAGCAGCTTCCGCCGGGTTGGGTATGGCTACACCTTC. This encodes CASSFRRVGYGYTF.

The V and J genes are TRBV11-3 and TRBJ2-7, with a tentative D call TRBD1 (5 bases). The CDR3 runs to 17 residues. V lost 0 bases, J lost 0 bases, and 15 bases lay in between. Germline V gene sequence: CDR1 SGHNT, CDR2 YENEEA. The CDR3 loop reads CASSLDFGAVGSYEQYF. DNA for the CDR3: TGTGCCAGCAGCTTAGATTTTGGGGCGGTGGGCTCCTACGAGCAGTACTTC.

This chain uses TRBV5-1 with TRBJ1-4; D might be TRBD1 (6 bases). Germline V gene sequence: CDR1 SGHRS, CDR2 YFSETQ. This CDR3 is built from 15 residues. With 5 bases removed from V and 7 bases from J, the gap between germline ends came to 18 bases. The CDR3 region has the DNA TGCGCCAGCAGAGGAACAGGGCCTCGGGGTGAAAAACTGTTTTTT. Translated, it gives CASRGTGPRGEKLFF. Filled out from reference TRBV5-1 and TRBJ1-4, the complete variable domain reads KAGVTQTPRYLIKTRGQQVTLSCSPISGHRSVSWYQQTPGQGLQFLFEYFSETQRNKGNFPGRFSGRQFSNSRSEMNVSTLELGDSALYLCASRGTGPRGEKLFFGSGTQLSVL.

V usage is TRBV5-4 and J usage is TRBJ2-7, with 12 bases matching TRBD2. Germline CDR1 reads SGHNT; CDR2 reads YYREEE (reference sequence). V shed 3 bases and J 4 bases; nucleotides not matched to a gene: 8. The CDR3 consists of 16 residues. CDR3 residues: CASSSRTSGIVYEQYF. The CDR3 bases are TGTGCCAGCAGCTCACGGACTAGCGGGATAGTGTACGAGCAGTACTTC.